This T cell receptor (beta chain) came from a study of blood T cell repertoires in COVID-19. Whole-study context: T cells, B-cell-depleted T cells, or PBMCs provided the cDNA or gDNA that served as material.

Per the original data handling: Reference gene primer amplification gave estimated nucleated cell counts. Generated by immunoSEQ multiplex PCR, the TCRdb table keeps only in-frame clones and is missing some. V and J calls and clone size are given by that table; D and trimming were obtained from the DNA. The table shows 200,000 to 250,000 clones, with about four fifths occurring only once. This clone was seen more than once but under ten times. Cohorts were based on clinical histories the participants reported. The clonotype was recovered from a woman between 35 and 50 years old who had recovered from COVID-19. The sample was PBMCs or T cells enriched from blood (not recorded which).

As DNA, the CDR3 is TGTGCCAGCAGCCAAGAAGTGACAACCCAGGGGCATGGCTACACCTTC. Its translation: CASSQEVTTQGHGYTF. The J gene is TRBJ1-2, the V gene TRBV4-2; weak D call: TRBD1 (6 bases). Germline loops: CDR1 LGHNA, CDR2 YNFKEQ. CDR3 length equals 16 residues. The V and J ends lost 0 bases and 6 bases respectively, with 17 bases between them.